The next 9 T cell receptor beta chains were all read from a single sample in a study of low-dose radiotherapy and immunotherapy resistance in tumors. Sample time point: after trial treatment. The sample's treatment: LDRT plus nivolumab, ipilimumab, low-dose cyclophosphamide and aspirin (RACIN trial). TRAV and TRBV primers primed cDNA for both TCRalpha and TCRbeta. Over about 18 PCR cycles, TCRs were amplified from a constant-region primer and V-primer adapter. MiXCR was run by TCRdb on the reads, yielding one entry per CDR3 protein. The repertoire holds 50,000 or so distinct CDR3 sequences, with roughly 23% as singletons. The source material was PBMCs, sampled after low-dose radiotherapy plus immunotherapy. Source of these receptors: a male donor with prostate cancer.

This clonotype was found a few times. The V and J genes are TRBV4-2 and TRBJ1-4, with TRBD1 as a possible D gene (5 bases). V lost 3 bases and J 3 bases, leaving 17 bases between the germline ends. Per the germline V gene, CDR1 is LGHNA and CDR2 is YNFKEQ. This CDR3 has 17 residues. Written as DNA, the CDR3 is TGTGCCAGCAGCCATACAGGAGGCCCACTGTCTAATGAAAAACTGTTTTTT. This sequence encodes CASSHTGGPLSNEKLFF.

With regard to this clonotype: This may come from a read error, since a much larger clone is one base off. The V and J genes are TRBV7-2 and TRBJ2-5, with D perhaps assigned TRBD1 or TRBD2 (5 bases each). CDR1 and CDR2 (germline): SGHTA, FQGNSA. This CDR3 region has 15 residues. The CDR3 DNA is TGTGGCAGCAGCCCGCCGGGACGGTCACAAGAGACCCAGTACTTC. Its translation is CGSSPPGRSQETQYF.

This chain joins TRBV27 and TRBJ2-2; perhaps TRBD2 as D (6 bases). V was cut by 6 bases and J by 8 bases, with 16 bases left in between. The CDR3 is made up of 14 amino acids. Germline assignment: CDR1 MNHEY and CDR2 SMNVEV (reference sequence). CDR3 amino acids: CASRNRAGGGELFF. CDR3 DNA: TGTGCCAGCAGGAATCGGGCCGGGGGAGGGGAGCTGTTTTTT.

There are many counts of this clonotype. This sequence joins TRBV4-3 and TRBJ2-3, with a weak D call TRBD1 (5 bases). The V end was cut by 3 bases, the J end by 3 bases, with 16 bases between. The CDR3 is 16 amino acids. Germline CDR1 reads LGHNA; CDR2 reads YSLEER. CDR3 protein: CASSHYTDPGTDTQYF. The CDR3 nucleotides are TGCGCCAGCAGCCATTACACGGACCCAGGGACAGATACGCAGTATTTT.

This clonotype is labeled medium-sized. This sequence joins TRBV28 and TRBJ2-3, with D unresolved. V was cut by 10 bases and J by 4 bases, with 15 bases left in between. The germline V gene encodes CDR1 MDHEN and CDR2 SYDVKM. This CDR3 is 13 amino acids long. The CDR3 nucleotides are TGTGCCACCAGAGGACCAGGCGCAGATACGCAGTATTTT. Amino acids: CATRGPGADTQYF.

This clonotype was detected ten times or more. The V and J genes are TRBV7-6 and TRBJ1-4; D is unclear. V was cut by 4 bases and J by 10 bases, with 19 bases left in between. The CDR3 has 15 amino acids. Germline V gene data show CDR1 as SGHVS and CDR2 as FNYEAQ. The CDR3 loop is CASSSPGGVVVKLFF. The CDR3 region has the DNA TGTGCCAGCAGCTCCCCCGGCGGGGTTGTCGTAAAACTGTTTTTT.

This chain uses TRBV5-5 with TRBJ2-1, with TRBD2 matching over 9 bases. Germline assignment: CDR1 SGHKS and CDR2 YYEKEE (reference sequence). The CDR3 extends over 15 amino acids. With V trimmed by 4 bases and J by 5 bases, 7 bases remained unmatched. The CDR3 spells CASSMRGGLDNEQFF. In DNA form, the CDR3 reads TGTGCCAGCAGCATGCGGGGGGGCCTAGACAATGAGCAGTTCTTC.

This clonotype was seen ten or more times. The chain links TRBV14 to TRBJ2-3; TRBD1 or TRBD2 may be the D gene (5 bases each). The CDR3 is 16 amino acids. Germline-derived CDR1 and CDR2 are SGHDN and FVKESK. The V end lost 0 bases, the J end lost 0 bases, and 10 bases lay between the germline ends. The CDR3 DNA reads as TGTGCCAGCAGCCAAGATCCCTGGGACAGCACAGATACGCAGTATTTT. It encodes CASSQDPWDSTDTQYF.

This clonotype appeared many times. CDR3 protein: CASSLFPSTDSGNTIYF. DNA for the CDR3: TGTGCCAGCAGCTTGTTCCCCTCTACCGATTCTGGAAACACCATATATTTT. The V gene is TRBV5-6, the J gene TRBJ1-3; D gene uncertain. Trimming shortened V by 1 base and J by 1 base, and 15 bases separated the two germline ends. Looked up from germline, CDR1 is SGHDT and CDR2 is YYEEEE. This CDR3 has 17 residues.